Here is one T cell receptor (beta chain) with its context. Its antigen is not yet known. No much larger clonotype is one base removed from it; base qualities were not supplied. V loses 2 bases of germline sequence and J loses 0 bases, and the interval between the two ends is 17 bases. Taken from the germline V gene, the CDR1 and CDR2 loops are SGHVS and FNYEAQ. Counted from cysteine to phenylalanine, this CDR3 has 18 amino acids. The sequence is cut down to CDR3 DNA, 54 bases in frame from base 1. The data originate from a study of technical replicates of blood from a few donors (dated by TCRdb to about 2017). Library creation used the immunoSEQ multiplex PCR assay. TCRdb obtained this table from immuneACCESS and retained in-frame rearrangements with V and J assigned. These tables miss some clones; where compared with another copy, unresolved V genes account for less than half of the shortfall, and the remainder is unexplained. The sample data list 70,000 to 85,000 clones, and around 93% of these were observed just once. The top ten hold 0.35% to 0.45% of the sample.

The sequence links TRBV7-6 to TRBJ1-5; possibly the D gene is TRBD1, per 5 matching bases. The sequenced sample was T cells isolated from PBMCs. The sequence was obtained from a human donor in good health. This receptor carries the CDR3 CASSLRSPRDYSNQPQHF. The DNA is as follows: TGTGCCAGCAGCTTAAGGTCTCCAAGGGACTATAGCAATCAGCCCCAGCATTTT.